Listed below are T cell receptor beta chains from one sample, sequenced in a study of cytomegalovirus exposure and HLA in healthy donors. Sequencing was performed with immunoSEQ multiplex PCR; in TCRdb, only in-frame clones are kept and a portion is missing. This table holds 140,000 or so clones, around a tenth found once. Sequenced material: PBMCs. All receptors come from a male donor in good health and CMV-seronegative. Both conserved end residues are part of each CDR3.

CDR3aa,j_gene,v_gene
CASSKEGARPLYTF,TRBJ1-2,TRBV5-1
CASSLIAGGKNEQYF,TRBJ2-7,TRBV7-2
CASSLGIGVDTQYF,TRBJ2-3,TRBV4-3
CASSKGEDSEGATNEKLFF,TRBJ1-4,TRBV21-1
CASSPGDYSTDTQYF,TRBJ2-3,TRBV7-3
CASSTSGSADTQYF,TRBJ2-3,TRBV7-2
CASSSEGGGQETQYF,TRBJ2-5,TRBV5-1
CASTPPKASTADTQYF,TRBJ2-3,TRBV5-1
CASSLVGGANTGELFF,TRBJ2-2,TRBV5-1
CASSPGWNTEAFF,TRBJ1-1,TRBV6-5
CASSPLEAGELFF,TRBJ2-2,TRBV27
CASSLDRTGSGNTIYF,TRBJ1-3,TRBV5-1
CASSPRLGHEQYF,TRBJ2-7,TRBV14
CASSPDRGTEAFF,TRBJ1-1,TRBV4-1
CASSPSGTGHYGYTF,TRBJ1-2,TRBV7-9
CASSVSAGGYRQETQYF,TRBJ2-5,TRBV9
CASSQFFDLRDEQFF,TRBJ2-1,TRBV9